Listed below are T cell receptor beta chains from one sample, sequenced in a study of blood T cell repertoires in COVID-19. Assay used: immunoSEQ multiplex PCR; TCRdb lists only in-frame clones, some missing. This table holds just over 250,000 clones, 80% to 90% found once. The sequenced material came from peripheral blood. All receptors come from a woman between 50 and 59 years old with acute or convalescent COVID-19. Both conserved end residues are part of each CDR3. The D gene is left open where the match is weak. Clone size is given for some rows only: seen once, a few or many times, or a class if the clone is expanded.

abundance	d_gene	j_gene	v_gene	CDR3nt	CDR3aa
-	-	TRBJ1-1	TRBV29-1	TGCAGCGTTGCGGGGTGGTTCGCTGAAGCTTTCTTT	CSVAGWFAEAFF
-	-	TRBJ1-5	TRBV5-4	TGTGCCAGCAGTGAGGACTCTGGGCCCCAGCATTTT	CASSEDSGPQHF
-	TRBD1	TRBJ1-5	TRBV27	TGTGCCAGCACCAGGACAGGGGGGAATCAGCCCCAGCATTTT	CASTRTGGNQPQHF
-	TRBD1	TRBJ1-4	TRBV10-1	TGCGCCAGCAGTGAGTATGACAGGGGTAATGAAAAACTGTTTTTT	CASSEYDRGNEKLFF
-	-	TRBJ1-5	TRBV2	TGTGCCAGCAGTGAATGGGACACTAAGCATTTT	CASSEWDTKHF
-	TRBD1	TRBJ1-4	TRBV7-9	TGTGCCAGCAGCTCGAGTTCCCCGGACAGGTCCGCGACTAATGAAAAACTGTTTTTT	CASSSSSPDRSATNEKLFF
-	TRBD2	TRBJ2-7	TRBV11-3	TGTGCCAGCAGCTTAGAAAACGGAGAAGCGGGAGGCCCTAGCTCCTACGAGCAGTACTTC	CASSLENGEAGGPSSYEQYF
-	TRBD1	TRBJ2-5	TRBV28	TGTGCCAGCAGTTTACGGACAGGGCCATACCAAGAGACCCAGTACTTC	CASSLRTGPYQETQYF
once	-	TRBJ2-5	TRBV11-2	TGTGCCAGCAGCTTATCTAGGGGTCCGGAGACCCAGTACTTC	CASSLSRGPETQYF
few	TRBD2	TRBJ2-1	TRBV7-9	TGTGCCAGCAGCCCTCCGGGACTAGCGGGGGAGCAGTTCTTC	CASSPPGLAGEQFF
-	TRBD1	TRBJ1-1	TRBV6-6	TGTGCCAGCACAGAGGGACAGATGAACACTGAAGCTTTCTTT	CASTEGQMNTEAFF
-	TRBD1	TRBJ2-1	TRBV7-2	TGTGCCAGCAGCTCGGGACAGAGCTCCTACAATGAGCAGTTCTTC	CASSSGQSSYNEQFF
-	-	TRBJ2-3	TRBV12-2	TGTGCAAGTCGCTCTGATCGGTGGCGGGAGATTAGGCCAGATACGCAGTATTTT	CASRSDRWREIRPDTQYF
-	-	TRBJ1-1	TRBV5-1	TGCGCCAGCAGCTTGGATTCAGGCACTGAAGCTTTCTTT	CASSLDSGTEAFF
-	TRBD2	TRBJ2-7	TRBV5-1	TGCGCCAGCAGCTTGCCTAGCGGGACTTCCTACGAGCAGTACTTC	CASSLPSGTSYEQYF
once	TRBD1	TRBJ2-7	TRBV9	TGTGCCAGCAGCCCCGGGACAGGAATCTACGAGCAGTACTTC	CASSPGTGIYEQYF
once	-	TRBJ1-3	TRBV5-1	TGCGCCAGCAGCTTGGGGGGAACAGGGCGAAACACCATATATTTT	CASSLGGTGRNTIYF
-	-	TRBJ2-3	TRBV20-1	TGCAGTGTACTCAGGGCGGATACGCAGTATTTT	CSVLRADTQYF
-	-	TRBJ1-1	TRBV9	TGTGCCAGCAGCGTAGGGTCCCAGGGAGGGTACACTGAAGCTTTCTTT	CASSVGSQGGYTEAFF
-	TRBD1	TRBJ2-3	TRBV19	TGTGCCAGTAGGATGGACAGGGCCACAGATACGCAGTATTTT	CASRMDRATDTQYF
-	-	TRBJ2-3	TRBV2	TGTGCCAGCAGGGAACTATTTTCCACAGATACGCAGTATTTT	CASRELFSTDTQYF
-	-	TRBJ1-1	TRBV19	TGTGCCAGTAGTAAACAGGGTGGTGGGACTGAAGCTTTCTTT	CASSKQGGGTEAFF
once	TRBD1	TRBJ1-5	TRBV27	TGTGCCAGCAGTATACGGGGGACAGCACCAAATCAGCCCCAGCATTTT	CASSIRGTAPNQPQHF
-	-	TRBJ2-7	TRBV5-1	TGCGCCAGCAGCTTGGCAGGGGATCTCTACGAGCAGTACTTC	CASSLAGDLYEQYF
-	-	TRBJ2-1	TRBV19	TGTGCCAGTAGTATGGGATCGGCCAGGCGCGGGTTGGGTGGTGAGCAGTTCTTC	CASSMGSARRGLGGEQFF
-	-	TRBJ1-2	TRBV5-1	TGCGCCAGCAGCTTACAGGGTATAGGGGACGGCTACACCTTC	CASSLQGIGDGYTF
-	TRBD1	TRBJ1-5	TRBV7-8	TGTGCCAGCAGCTTATCAGGGGGAACCAATCAGCCCCAGCATTTT	CASSLSGGTNQPQHF
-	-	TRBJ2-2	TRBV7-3	TGTGCCAGCAGCCAGGGGGGAGGAAAAACCGGGGAGCTGTTTTTT	CASSQGGGKTGELFF
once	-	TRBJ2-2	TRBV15	TGTGCCACCAGCCCTCCTACCTCCGGGAACACCGGGGAGCTGTTTTTT	CATSPPTSGNTGELFF
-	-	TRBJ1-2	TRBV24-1	TGTGCCACCAGTGATACGACAGGATCCTCCTATGGCTACACCTTC	CATSDTTGSSYGYTF
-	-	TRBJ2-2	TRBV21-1	TGTGCCAGCAGCGCACTAGCGGATGCACCCGGGGAGCTGTTTTTT	CASSALADAPGELFF
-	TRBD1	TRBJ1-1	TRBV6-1	TGTGCCAGCAGTGAGAACAGGGGATTGACTGAAGCTTTCTTT	CASSENRGLTEAFF
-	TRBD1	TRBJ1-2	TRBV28	TGTGCCAGCAGTCCGCCACAGGGGGGTCGCTATGGCTACACCTTC	CASSPPQGGRYGYTF
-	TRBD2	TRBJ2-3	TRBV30	TGTGCCTGGAGTGTAGGTCTAGCGGGAGGAGATACGCAGTATTTT	CAWSVGLAGGDTQYF
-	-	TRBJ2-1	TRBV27	TGTGCCAGCAGTTTACTACTAGCCGTCAATGAGCAGTTCTTC	CASSLLLAVNEQFF
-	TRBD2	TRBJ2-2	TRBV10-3	TGTGCCATCAGGACCCGACTAGCGGGAGGGAACACCGGGGAGCTGTTTTTT	CAIRTRLAGGNTGELFF
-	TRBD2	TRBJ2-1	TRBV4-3	TGCGCCAGCAGCCAAGGACTAGCGGGAATCGGCTATGTCGGCTCCTACAATGAGCAGTTCTTC	CASSQGLAGIGYVGSYNEQFF
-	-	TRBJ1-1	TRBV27	TGTGCCAGCAGTTCCCCCTCGGCGGCAGAAGCTTTCTTT	CASSSPSAAEAFF
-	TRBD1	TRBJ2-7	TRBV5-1	TGCGCCAGCAGCTTGGAGGACAGGGGCAAGTACTTC	CASSLEDRGKYF
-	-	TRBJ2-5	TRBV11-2	TGTGCCAGCAGCTCCCTTAGTGAGACCCAGTACTTC	CASSSLSETQYF
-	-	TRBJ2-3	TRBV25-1	TGTGCCAGCAGTGACCAGGGGCTAGCATCAGATACGCAGTATTTT	CASSDQGLASDTQYF
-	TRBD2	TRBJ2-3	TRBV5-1	TGCGCCAGCAGCTTGGCCCCTTCGGCGGGAGCAGATACGCAGTATTTT	CASSLAPSAGADTQYF
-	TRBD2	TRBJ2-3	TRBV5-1	TGCGCCAGTAAAAGCGGGAGCCTAGGAGATACGCAGTATTTT	CASKSGSLGDTQYF
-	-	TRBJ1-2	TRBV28	TGTGCCAGCAGGGCGGAGGTTGGAGATGGCTACACCTTC	CASRAEVGDGYTF
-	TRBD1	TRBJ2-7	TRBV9	TGTGCCAGCAGCGTAGAGGGACAGGGGTCCCGCGAGCAGTACTTC	CASSVEGQGSREQYF
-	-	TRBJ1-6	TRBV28	TGTGCCATCAGAGGTAACAGGAATTGGGGATCACCCCTCCACTTT	CAIRGNRNWGSPLHF
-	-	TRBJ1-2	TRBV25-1	TGTGCCAGCAGTGAGGCCCCCTATGGCTACACCTTC	CASSEAPYGYTF
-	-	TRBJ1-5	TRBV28	TGTGCCAGCACCAGAACAGGGTTCGGCTCCCAGCCCCAGCATTTT	CASTRTGFGSQPQHF
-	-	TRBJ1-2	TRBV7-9	TGTGCCAGCAGCTCTAAGCCATTTGATGGCTACACCTTC	CASSSKPFDGYTF
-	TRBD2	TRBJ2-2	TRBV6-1	TGTGCCAGCAATGAACTAGCGGGAGGGGTCGGGGAGCTGTTTTTT	CASNELAGGVGELFF
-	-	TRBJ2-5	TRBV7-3	TGTGCCAGCAGCTTAAGTTACAGGGAAGAGACCCAGTACTTC	CASSLSYREETQYF
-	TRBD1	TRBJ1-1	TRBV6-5	TGTGCCAGCAGAACCCCGACAGGGGGCCACACTGAAGCTTTCTTT	CASRTPTGGHTEAFF
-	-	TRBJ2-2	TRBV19	TGTGCCACCCTCGAAAGGGGCGGGAACACCGGGGAGCTGTTTTTT	CATLERGGNTGELFF
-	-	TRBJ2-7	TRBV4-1	TGCGCCAGCAGCCAATACACAGGGTCAGAGCAGTACTTC	CASSQYTGSEQYF
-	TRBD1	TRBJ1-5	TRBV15	TGTGCCACCAGCCCCAGACAGGGCGGCCAGCCCCAGCATTTT	CATSPRQGGQPQHF